A selection of T cell receptor beta chains follows, all from one sample in a study of blood T cell repertoires in COVID-19. Sequencing was performed with immunoSEQ multiplex PCR; in TCRdb, only in-frame clones are kept and a portion is missing. The repertoire includes about 190,000 clones, over 75% of them detected once, and about 13% sits in the top ten. The material sequenced was peripheral blood. These receptors all stem from a man aged 45-65 years who had recovered from COVID-19. Both conserved end residues are part of each CDR3. Fields, in order: clone size, J gene, D gene, V gene, CDR3 protein, CDR3 DNA. The D gene is left open where the match is weak. For some rows the clone size is stated as once, few or many, or as a class when expanded; others skip it.

>NA|TRBJ2-3|TRBD2|TRBV19
CASRNWEGQLTDTQYF
TGTGCCAGTCGAAACTGGGAGGGCCAATTGACAGATACGCAGTATTTT
>few|TRBJ2-2|TRBD2|TRBV3-1/TRBV3-2
CASSGGLAGSTGELFF
TGTGCCAGCAGCGGAGGACTAGCGGGAAGTACCGGGGAGCTGTTTTTT
>NA|TRBJ1-2|NA|TRBV28
CASSLGSGIYGYTF
TGTGCCAGCAGTTTAGGCTCAGGCATATATGGCTACACCTTC
>NA|TRBJ2-7|NA|TRBV24-1
CATSDFGYEQYF
TGTGCCACCAGTGATTTCGGCTACGAGCAGTACTTC
>NA|TRBJ1-2|TRBD1|TRBV10-2
CASSDSRPRGDYGYTF
TGCGCCAGCAGTGATTCTAGGCCCAGGGGGGACTATGGCTACACCTTC
>NA|TRBJ2-1|TRBD2|TRBV6-6
CASSLISTGLAGDNEQFF
TGTGCCAGCAGTCTCATCTCAACGGGACTAGCGGGGGACAATGAGCAGTTCTTC
>NA|TRBJ2-6|TRBD1|TRBV6-5
CASRGRTGLGNVLTF
TGTGCCAGCAGGGGCAGGACAGGGCTTGGCAACGTCCTGACTTTC
>NA|TRBJ1-1|TRBD1|TRBV5-1
CASSPRQGTPEAFF
TGCGCCAGCAGCCCCCGACAGGGAACGCCTGAAGCTTTCTTT
>NA|TRBJ1-4|NA|TRBV5-1
CASSLGGGNNEKLFF
TGCGCCAGCAGCTTAGGTGGGGGGAACAATGAAAAACTGTTTTTT
>few|TRBJ1-4|TRBD1|TRBV4-2
CASRQPGQGAQGEKLFF
TGTGCCAGCAGGCAACCGGGACAGGGGGCGCAAGGCGAAAAACTGTTTTTT
>NA|TRBJ2-6|NA|TRBV4-1
CASSPSPGSGANVLTF
TGCGCCAGCAGCCCCTCCCCGGGAAGTGGGGCCAACGTCCTGACTTTC
>NA|TRBJ2-1|TRBD2|TRBV7-2
CASSLDPLAGTYNEQFF
TGTGCCAGCAGCTTAGATCCTTTAGCGGGGACCTACAATGAGCAGTTCTTC
>NA|TRBJ1-6|NA|TRBV9
CASSVDQGSDSPLHF
TGTGCCAGCAGCGTAGATCAGGGTTCGGATTCACCCCTCCACTTT
>NA|TRBJ1-5|TRBD1|TRBV28
CASRTGTGGLGNQPQHF
TGTGCCAGCAGGACCGGGACAGGGGGTCTCGGCAATCAGCCCCAGCATTTT
>many|TRBJ2-7|TRBD2|TRBV7-6
CASSTSGLAGATNYEQYF
TGTGCCAGCAGCACAAGCGGACTAGCGGGAGCTACTAACTACGAGCAGTACTTC
>once|TRBJ2-7|NA|TRBV19
CASSRPGAGSYEQYF
TGTGCCAGTAGTCGCCCAGGGGCGGGCTCCTACGAGCAGTACTTC
>NA|TRBJ1-1|NA|TRBV6-5
CASSREARTEAFF
TGTGCCAGCAGTCGGGAGGCTCGCACTGAAGCTTTCTTT
>many|TRBJ1-6|NA|TRBV9
CASSATGTIDSPLHF
TGTGCCAGCAGCGCAACCGGGACTATAGATTCACCCCTCCACTTT
>NA|TRBJ2-1|TRBD2|TRBV29-1
CSIPGLAGGGSYNEQFF
TGCAGCATCCCGGGACTAGCGGGAGGGGGGTCCTACAATGAGCAGTTCTTC
>NA|TRBJ1-4|TRBD1|TRBV30
CAWTQDRADAATNEKLFF
TGTGCCTGGACCCAGGACAGGGCGGATGCGGCAACTAATGAAAAACTGTTTTTT
>NA|TRBJ2-3|NA|TRBV7-9
CASGILTGSSTDTQYF
TGTGCCAGCGGAATCCTCACAGGGTCTAGCACAGATACGCAGTATTTT
>NA|TRBJ2-7|TRBD2|TRBV5-1
CASSSSGTYEQYF
TGCGCCAGCAGCTCCAGCGGGACCTACGAGCAGTACTTC
>NA|TRBJ1-1|TRBD1|TRBV19
CASSISPDRMNTEAFF
TGTGCCAGTAGTATATCTCCGGACAGGATGAACACTGAAGCTTTCTTT
>NA|TRBJ1-2|NA|TRBV18
CASSPNTGQASNYGYTF
TGTGCCAGCTCACCCAACACTGGGCAGGCCTCTAACTATGGCTACACCTTC
>NA|TRBJ1-2|TRBD1|TRBV2
CASSERTGGFGGYTF
TGTGCCAGCAGTGAAAGGACAGGGGGCTTTGGTGGCTACACCTTC
>NA|TRBJ2-3|TRBD2|TRBV29-1
CSVRLAGRDTQYF
TGCAGCGTGCGACTAGCGGGACGGGATACGCAGTATTTT
>NA|TRBJ2-3|NA|TRBV19
CASYSELGTDTQYF
TGTGCCTCGTATTCCGAGCTGGGCACAGATACGCAGTATTTT
>NA|TRBJ2-3|NA|TRBV30
CAWSNSDTQYF
TGTGCCTGGAGTAACTCGGATACGCAGTATTTT
>NA|TRBJ1-4|NA|TRBV27
CASTQAINEKLFF
TGTGCCAGCACCCAGGCGATAAATGAAAAACTGTTTTTT
>NA|TRBJ1-2|NA|TRBV29-1
CSVDIGTAQNYGYTF
TGCAGCGTTGACATTGGGACTGCTCAAAACTATGGCTACACCTTC
>NA|TRBJ1-3|NA|TRBV7-6
CASSFGVEGGAGNTIYF
TGTGCCAGCAGCTTCGGTGTAGAGGGTGGGGCTGGAAACACCATATATTTT